This T cell receptor beta chain was recovered during a study of blood T cell repertoires in COVID-19. Study-wide background: T cells, B-cell-depleted T cells, or PBMCs supplied cDNA or gDNA.

Seattle patients were enrolled while actively infected and followed longitudinally. Here immunoSEQ multiplex PCR was the method, and the copy in TCRdb shows in-frame clones only, minus some. Here the sample spans a few hundred thousand clones, 75% to 90% being singletons. V shed 6 bases and J 7 bases; nucleotides not matched to a gene: 12. This CDR3 is built from 15 residues. Germline V gives CDR1 LNHDA, CDR2 SQIVND (reference sequence). The source material was peripheral blood. The origin of this receptor is a woman aged 70-85 years with COVID-19, enrolled during active disease. The chain recombines TRBV19 with TRBJ2-1; 7 nucleotides line up with TRBD2. CDR3 nucleotide sequence: TGTGCCAGTAGAGGTGGGCTAGCGCGGGGGAATGAGCAGTTCTTC. It encodes CASRGGLARGNEQFF.